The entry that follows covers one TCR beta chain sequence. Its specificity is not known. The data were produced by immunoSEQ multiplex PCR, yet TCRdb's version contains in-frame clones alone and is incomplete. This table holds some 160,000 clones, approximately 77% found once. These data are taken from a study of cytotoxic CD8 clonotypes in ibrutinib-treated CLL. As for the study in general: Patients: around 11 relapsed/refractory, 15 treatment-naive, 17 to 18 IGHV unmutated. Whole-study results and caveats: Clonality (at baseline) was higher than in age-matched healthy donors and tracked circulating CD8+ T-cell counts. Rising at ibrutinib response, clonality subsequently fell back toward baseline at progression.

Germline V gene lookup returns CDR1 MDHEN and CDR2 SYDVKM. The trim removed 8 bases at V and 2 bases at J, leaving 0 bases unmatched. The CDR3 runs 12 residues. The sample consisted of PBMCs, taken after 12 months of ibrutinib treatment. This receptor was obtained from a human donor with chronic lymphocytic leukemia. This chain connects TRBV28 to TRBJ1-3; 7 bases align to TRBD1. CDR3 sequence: CASQGAGNTIYF. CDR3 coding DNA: TGTGCCAGCCAGGGGGCTGGAAACACCATATATTTT. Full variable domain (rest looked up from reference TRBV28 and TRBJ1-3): DVKVTQSSRYLVKRTGEKVFLECVQDMDHENMFWYRQDPGLGLRLIYFSYDVKMKEKGDIPEGYSVSREKKERFSLILESASTNQTSMYLCASQGAGNTIYFGEGSWLTVV.